This T cell receptor beta chain is from a study of OX40 agonist ivuxolimab in advanced cancers. Study information: The drug used for patients, ivuxolimab, was an agonistic anti-OX40 (CD134) antibody.

Using immunoSEQ multiplex PCR, the repertoire was profiled, and TCRdb retains in-frame clones only, with some absent. The data contain 30,000 to 45,000 clones, approximately 78% of them singletons. This CDR3 has 13 residues. Germline values: CDR1 GTSNPN, CDR2 SVGIG (reference sequence). Trimming cost V 3 bases and J 3 bases, with 12 bases left between them. This clone was found a few times. Its antigen remains unidentified. Study observations and caveats: The study observed clonal expansion of CD4+ and CD8+ blood T cells by week 6 at 0.1 to 3.0 mg/kg.

This TCR came from an adult with an advanced solid tumor such as melanoma, head and neck, liver or kidney cancer. Sequenced here: CD4+ or CD8+ T cells sorted from blood, sampled in a trial of the OX40 agonist ivuxolimab. The chain is built from TRBV30 and TRBJ2-7; D might be TRBD2 (6 bases). The CDR3 loop reads CAWSWTGVYEQYF. As DNA, the CDR3 is TGTGCCTGGAGCTGGACGGGGGTCTACGAGCAGTACTTC.